The entry below describes one T cell receptor (beta chain). This record comes from a study of blood T cell repertoires in COVID-19. Authors' data handling: Reference gene primers were amplified, and this amplification served to estimate nucleated cell counts. Libraries were prepared by immunoSEQ multiplex PCR; TCRdb keeps only in-frame clonotypes and omits some of them. The V and J calls and clone size come from that table; D and trimming were worked out from the DNA. Of 150,000 to 200,000 clones listed, about 88% were seen once; the top ten hold under 2%. The CDR3 contains 16 residues. CDR1 is LGHNA, CDR2 YSLEER, per germline. The V gene lost 0 bases and the J gene lost 4 bases, with 14 bases spanning the gap.

The clonotype comes from a man between 18 and 29 years old who had recovered from COVID-19. The sequenced sample consisted of peripheral blood. The V gene is TRBV4-3, the J gene TRBJ2-3; D may be TRBD2 (5 bases). DNA for the CDR3: TGCGCCAGCAGCCAAGAGGCCTATGAGGGCCCAGATACGCAGTATTTT. This codes for CASSQEAYEGPDTQYF.